This TCR beta chain was profiled in a study of shared clonotypes between healthy human individuals. Tens of thousands of T cell genomes, or roughly 200 ng DNA, went into the sorted-subset replicate PCRs. Profiled with immunoSEQ multiplex PCR; TCRdb holds only in-frame clones, not every one. Among about 2.3 million clones listed, approximately 90% were seen once. The CDR3 sequence is 16 residues long. Per the germline V gene, CDR1 is KGHSH and CDR2 is LQKENI. V was pared by 4 bases and J by 0 bases, with 13 bases between. The chain links TRBV18 to TRBJ1-5, with D perhaps TRBD1 (6 bases). The sample comprised naive CD4+ T cells from PBMCs. Subset defined: CD45RA+ positively selected. The origin of this receptor is a man aged 18 to 29 in good health. Some clones in this sample may be carry-over from other donors' samples. CDR3 protein: CASSLGTPYSNQPQHF. The CDR3 DNA follows: TGTGCCAGCTCACTAGGGACACCCTATAGCAATCAGCCCCAGCATTTT.